The source of this T cell receptor beta chain is a study of spatial heterogeneity in lung cancer. Study information: Alpha-chain sequences were consistently detected less often than beta-chain sequences. Findings and limits, study-wide: At resection, ubiquitous expanded tumor TCRs appeared in blood more than at follow-up.

The sample holds many counts of this clonotype. Its antigen is undetermined. TCRdb processed the 5' RACE reads anew with MiXCR; each CDR3 protein has one entry. In the table there are about 16,000 distinct CDR3 sequences, just under 8% of which are singletons. Noted time point: sample taken at primary tumor resection. The input material, whole RNA from tumor, nontumor lung or frozen PBMC, was sequenced unsorted. There were approximately 69 donors, all of them untreated patients with early-stage non-small cell lung cancer. Germline V gene sequence: CDR1 LNHDA, CDR2 SQIVND (reference sequence). The CDR3 runs 15 residues. The V and J ends lost 6 bases and 8 bases, in that order; junction bases with no gene match: 9.

This specimen consisted of PBMCs, obtained at surgery. The chain employs TRBV19 and TRBJ2-1, with TRBD2 identical over 11 bases. The TCR comes from a female donor with early-stage non-small cell lung cancer. In nucleotides, the CDR3 is TGTGCCAGTAGGGAACTAGCGGGAGCTTGGGATGAGCAGTTCTTC. It codes for CASRELAGAWDEQFF.